Listed below are T cell receptor beta chains from one sample, sequenced in a study of T cells in narcolepsy. Only in-frame clones appear in the TCRdb table, and some are missing; sequencing was by immunoSEQ multiplex PCR. The sample carries 28,000 or so clones, approximately 89% recorded once. The sample consisted of CD45RA- memory CD4+ T cells from PBMCs. The receptors here all came from a human donor with narcolepsy. The CDR3 runs from the conserved cysteine through the conserved F or W. A D gene is named only where the DNA matches it firmly. The size entry is marked missing in some rows and otherwise reads once, few, many or a size class.

j_gene	abundance	d_gene	v_gene	CDR3aa	CDR3nt
TRBJ2-2	-	-	TRBV4-2	CASSHPRVVSTGELFF	TGTGCCAGCAGCCATCCTAGGGTGGTAAGCACCGGGGAGCTGTTTTTT
TRBJ1-2	few	-	TRBV21-1	CAIPPGQGPNYGYTF	TGTGCCATCCCGCCCGGACAGGGGCCTAACTATGGCTACACCTTC
TRBJ1-1	few	-	TRBV7-9	CASSWDTTNTEAFF	TGTGCCAGCAGCTGGGACACCACAAACACTGAAGCTTTCTTT
TRBJ1-1	-	-	TRBV18	CASSPQTRGGTEAFF	TGTGCCAGCTCACCCCAGACCCGGGGAGGGACTGAAGCTTTCTTT
TRBJ2-5	-	TRBD2	TRBV7-2	CASSIGGYQETQYF	TGTGCCAGCAGCATCGGGGGGTACCAAGAGACCCAGTACTTC
TRBJ1-5	-	-	TRBV18	CASSPGVGQPQHF	TGTGCCAGCTCACCTGGAGTCGGTCAGCCCCAGCATTTT
TRBJ1-3	-	-	TRBV6-1	CASRPKGGGNTIYF	TGTGCCAGCAGACCTAAGGGCGGCGGAAACACCATATATTTT
TRBJ1-1	-	TRBD1	TRBV6-5	CASRMGGQLEAFF	TGTGCCAGCAGGATGGGGGGACAGCTTGAAGCTTTCTTT
TRBJ2-5	-	TRBD2	TRBV5-1	CASSAGAGMETQYF	TGCGCCAGCAGTGCAGGAGCGGGGATGGAGACCCAGTACTTC
TRBJ1-2	-	-	TRBV14	CASSQGGNYGYTF	TGTGCCAGCAGCCAAGGGGGCAACTATGGCTACACCTTC
TRBJ1-2	-	-	TRBV20-1	CSPTGPYGYTF	TGCAGCCCAACAGGGCCCTATGGCTACACCTTC
TRBJ1-3	few	-	TRBV10-3	CAIREASGNTIYF	TGTGCCATCAGGGAGGCCTCGGGAAACACCATATATTTT
TRBJ2-7	once	TRBD1	TRBV6-5	CASSPGQGASYEQYF	TGTGCCAGCAGCCCCGGACAGGGGGCCTCCTACGAGCAGTACTTC
TRBJ1-4	once	-	TRBV6-7	CASSYPGSHFRRLFF	TGTGCCAGCAGTTACCCCGGGTCCCACTTTCGCCGGCTGTTTTTT
TRBJ1-1	-	-	TRBV5-5	CASSPDVGTMNTEAFF	TGTGCCAGCAGCCCCGATGTTGGAACAATGAACACTGAAGCTTTCTTT
TRBJ2-1	-	TRBD1	TRBV5-1	CASSGGLGQNNEQFF	TGCGCCAGCAGCGGGGGCCTGGGACAGAACAATGAGCAGTTCTTC
TRBJ2-1	-	TRBD2	TRBV7-9	CASSLAQWYSGGGNEQFF	TGTGCCAGCAGCTTAGCGCAATGGTATAGCGGGGGAGGCAATGAGCAGTTCTTC
TRBJ2-7	-	TRBD2	TRBV7-2	CASSLGPSGGLYEQYF	TGTGCCAGCAGCTTAGGTCCTAGCGGGGGACTTTACGAGCAGTACTTC
TRBJ1-5	-	-	TRBV28	CASNALDPPVMQPQHF	TGTGCCAGCAACGCCCTGGACCCTCCGGTGATGCAGCCCCAGCATTTT
TRBJ1-3	-	-	TRBV4-1	CASSVGRPSGNTIYF	TGCGCCAGCAGCGTAGGGCGCCCCTCTGGAAACACCATATATTTT
TRBJ1-5	-	-	TRBV6-5	CASSYKGSNQPQHF	TGTGCCAGCAGTTACAAAGGGAGCAATCAGCCCCAGCATTTT
TRBJ2-3	once	TRBD2	TRBV18	CASSPVGGGNTDTQYF	TGTGCCAGCTCTCCTGTCGGCGGGGGGAACACAGATACGCAGTATTTT
TRBJ1-2	few	-	TRBV6-5	CASRGGQLGYGYTF	TGTGCCAGCAGGGGCGGCCAATTGGGGTATGGCTACACCTTC
TRBJ2-4	-	-	TRBV10-2	CASSSGSPNIQYF	TGCGCCAGCAGTTCTGGTTCGCCAAACATTCAGTACTTC
TRBJ1-4	-	-	TRBV6-1	CASSYVGVQNEKLFF	TGTGCCAGCAGCTATGTCGGGGTTCAGAATGAAAAACTGTTTTTT
TRBJ1-6	-	-	TRBV9	CASSVGGVSSYNSPLHF	TGTGCCAGCAGCGTAGGCGGCGTTAGCTCCTATAATTCACCCCTCCACTTT